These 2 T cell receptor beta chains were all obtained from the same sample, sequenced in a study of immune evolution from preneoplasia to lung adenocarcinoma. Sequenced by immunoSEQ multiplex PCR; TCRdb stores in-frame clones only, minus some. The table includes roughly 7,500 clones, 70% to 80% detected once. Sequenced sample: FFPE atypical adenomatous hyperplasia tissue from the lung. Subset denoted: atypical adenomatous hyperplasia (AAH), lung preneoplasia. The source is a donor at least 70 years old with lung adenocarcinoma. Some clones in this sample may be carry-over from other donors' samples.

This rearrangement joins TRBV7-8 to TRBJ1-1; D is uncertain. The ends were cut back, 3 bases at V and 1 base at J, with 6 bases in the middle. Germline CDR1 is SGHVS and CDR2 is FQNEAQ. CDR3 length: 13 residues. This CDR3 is CASSFPGNTEAFF. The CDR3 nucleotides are TGTGCCAGCAGCTTCCCTGGGAACACTGAAGCTTTCTTT.

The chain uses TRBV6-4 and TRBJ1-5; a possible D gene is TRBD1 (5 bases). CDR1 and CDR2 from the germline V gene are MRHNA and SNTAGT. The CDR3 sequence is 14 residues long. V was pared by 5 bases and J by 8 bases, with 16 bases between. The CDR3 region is CASSLSFGAEPQHF. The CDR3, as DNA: TGTGCCAGCAGTCTCTCCTTCGGGGCCGAGCCCCAGCATTTT.